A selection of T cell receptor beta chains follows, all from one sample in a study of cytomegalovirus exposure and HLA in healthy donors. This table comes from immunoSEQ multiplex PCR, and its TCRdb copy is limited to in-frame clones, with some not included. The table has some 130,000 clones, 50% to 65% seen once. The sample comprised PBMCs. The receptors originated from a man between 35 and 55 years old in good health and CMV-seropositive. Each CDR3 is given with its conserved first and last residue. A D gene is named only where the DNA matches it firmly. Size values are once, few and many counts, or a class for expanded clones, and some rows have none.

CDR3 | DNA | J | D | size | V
CASSGTSDSPQYF | TGTGCCAGCTCGGGGACTTCAGATTCGCCGCAGTACTTC | TRBJ2-5 | . | . | TRBV18
CSGGEDNYGYTF | TGCAGCGGGGGGGAAGATAACTATGGCTACACCTTC | TRBJ1-2 | . | . | TRBV29-1
CASSEFPGSGNTIYF | TGTGCCAGCAGCGAGTTCCCAGGATCTGGAAACACCATATATTTT | TRBJ1-3 | . | . | TRBV9
CASRPGQGATQPQHF | TGTGCCAGCAGGCCTGGACAGGGGGCGACTCAGCCCCAGCATTTT | TRBJ1-5 | TRBD1 | few | TRBV5-8
CASSPTGSGRNQPQHF | TGTGCCAGCAGCCCGACAGGAAGCGGCCGTAATCAGCCCCAGCATTTT | TRBJ1-5 | . | . | TRBV7-2
CASSQDRAASTDTQYF | TGCGCCAGCAGCCAAGATAGAGCCGCTAGCACAGATACGCAGTATTTT | TRBJ2-3 | . | . | TRBV4-3
CASSLVDNYGYTF | TGTGCCAGCAGCTTAGTAGATAACTATGGCTACACCTTC | TRBJ1-2 | . | . | TRBV11-2
CASSLGVQGIETQYF | TGTGCCAGCAGTTTAGGGGTCCAGGGTATCGAGACCCAGTACTTC | TRBJ2-5 | . | . | TRBV28
CASSQNRESGNTIYF | TGCGCCAGCAGCCAAAACAGGGAATCTGGAAACACCATATATTTT | TRBJ1-3 | . | . | TRBV4-3
CASSFSLAGINEQFF | TGTGCCAGCAGCTTTAGCCTAGCGGGTATCAATGAGCAGTTCTTC | TRBJ2-1 | TRBD2 | few | TRBV7-9
CASRRLDRGVGEQYF | TGTGCCAGCAGGCGATTAGACAGGGGAGTCGGCGAGCAGTACTTC | TRBJ2-7 | TRBD1 | . | TRBV6-1
CASTEAYGYTF | TGTGCCAGCACAGAGGCCTATGGCTACACCTTC | TRBJ1-2 | . | . | TRBV6-1
CASSRAKIYEQYF | TGTGCCAGCAGCCGGGCTAAAATCTACGAGCAGTACTTC | TRBJ2-7 | . | once | TRBV4-2
CASSLAPTSLETQYF | TGCGCCAGCAGCTTGGCCCCGACTAGCCTAGAGACCCAGTACTTC | TRBJ2-5 | TRBD2 | . | TRBV5-1
CASSLARLAGVRTDTQYF | TGTGCCAGCAGCTTAGCGAGGCTAGCGGGAGTGCGCACAGATACGCAGTATTTT | TRBJ2-3 | TRBD2 | . | TRBV7-2
CASRTPGGDIQYF | TGTGCCAGCAGGACACCGGGGGGGGACATTCAGTACTTC | TRBJ2-4 | TRBD2 | . | TRBV27
CASSPRGSSYNEQFF | TGTGCCAGCTCACCGAGGGGGAGCTCCTACAATGAGCAGTTCTTC | TRBJ2-1 | . | few | TRBV18
CASSPRDTQYF | TGTGCCAGCTCCCCGCGGGATACGCAGTATTTT | TRBJ2-3 | . | few | TRBV28
CAIRASAGANVLTF | TGTGCCATCAGGGCTAGCGCTGGGGCCAACGTCCTGACTTTC | TRBJ2-6 | . | few | TRBV10-3
CASSFRLAGELFF | TGTGCCAGCAGTTTTCGTCTAGCCGGGGAGCTGTTTTTT | TRBJ2-2 | . | once | TRBV27
CASTPQGNQETQYF | TGTGCCAGCACCCCACAGGGAAATCAAGAGACCCAGTACTTC | TRBJ2-5 | . | . | TRBV28
CATSRTSGRTSHEQFF | TGTGCCACCAGCAGAACTAGCGGGAGGACGTCCCATGAGCAGTTCTTC | TRBJ2-1 | TRBD2 | . | TRBV15
CASSSTGDPYTNYGYTF | TGTGCCAGCTCATCGACAGGGGATCCGTACACTAACTATGGCTACACCTTC | TRBJ1-2 | TRBD1 | few | TRBV18
CASSPNTGGYEQYF | TGTGCCAGCTCACCTAATACAGGGGGGTACGAGCAGTACTTC | TRBJ2-7 | TRBD1 | . | TRBV18
CASSLQANGELFF | TGTGCCAGCAGTTTACAGGCGAACGGGGAGCTGTTTTTT | TRBJ2-2 | . | . | TRBV2
CASSFSGNTEAFF | TGTGCCAGCAGCTTTAGTGGGAACACTGAAGCTTTCTTT | TRBJ1-1 | . | . | TRBV7-2
CASRTGGPYNEQFF | TGTGCCAGCAGAACAGGGGGCCCCTACAATGAGCAGTTCTTC | TRBJ2-1 | TRBD1 | few | TRBV28
CASSSNGQGGDTQYF | TGTGCCAGCAGCTCCAATGGACAGGGCGGAGATACGCAGTATTTT | TRBJ2-3 | TRBD1 | few | TRBV5-4
CATQWGLGELFF | TGTGCCACTCAGTGGGGGCTCGGGGAGCTGTTTTTT | TRBJ2-2 | . | . | TRBV28
CASSQDQGGQGLYGYTF | TGTGCCAGCAGCCAAGATCAGGGGGGACAGGGCCTCTATGGCTACACCTTC | TRBJ1-2 | TRBD1 | . | TRBV4-2
CASTGTENYNSPLHF | TGTGCCTCTACCGGGACAGAGAACTATAATTCACCCCTCCACTTT | TRBJ1-6 | TRBD1 | . | TRBV19
CASALSRQGTLSNQPQHF | TGTGCTAGTGCCCTATCTCGACAGGGTACCCTTAGCAATCAGCCCCAGCATTTT | TRBJ1-5 | TRBD1 | few | TRBV12-5
CASSQVPLWGDQPQHF | TGTGCCAGCAGCCAAGTCCCCCTCTGGGGCGATCAGCCCCAGCATTTT | TRBJ1-5 | . | . | TRBV14
CASSSNAVTGVSGNTIYF | TGCGCCAGCAGCTCCAATGCCGTCACAGGGGTTTCTGGAAACACCATATATTTT | TRBJ1-3 | TRBD1 | few | TRBV5-1
CAISGGLAGGSYEQYF | TGTGCCATCAGTGGGGGACTAGCGGGGGGCTCCTACGAGCAGTACTTC | TRBJ2-7 | TRBD2 | . | TRBV10-3
CAISEGGGSFYNEQFF | TGTGCCATCAGTGAGGGGGGCGGGAGTTTCTACAATGAGCAGTTCTTC | TRBJ2-1 | . | . | TRBV10-3
CASSVGQGQETQYF | TGTGCCAGCAGCGTAGGACAGGGCCAAGAGACCCAGTACTTC | TRBJ2-5 | TRBD1 | . | TRBV9
CASSVLAEKYNEQFF | TGTGCCAGCAGCGTCCTAGCGGAGAAATACAATGAGCAGTTCTTC | TRBJ2-1 | TRBD2 | . | TRBV9
CASSLDRGYGYTF | TGTGCCAGCAGTTTGGACAGGGGGTATGGCTACACCTTC | TRBJ1-2 | TRBD1 | . | TRBV28
CASSATADGYTF | TGTGCCAGCAGCGCCACAGCGGATGGCTACACCTTC | TRBJ1-2 | . | . | TRBV6-6
CASSFSGGANTQYF | TGTGCCAGCAGCTTCAGCGGGGGGGCCAATACGCAGTATTTT | TRBJ2-3 | TRBD2 | few | TRBV7-2
CASSLGAYRGRNTGELFF | TGTGCCAGCAGCCTGGGTGCTTACAGGGGGCGAAACACCGGGGAGCTGTTTTTT | TRBJ2-2 | TRBD1 | . | TRBV5-6
CASSSDRVETQYF | TGTGCCAGCAGTTCCGACAGGGTTGAGACCCAGTACTTC | TRBJ2-5 | TRBD1 | . | TRBV27
CSVRTSGRPNTGELFF | TGCAGCGTTCGGACTAGCGGGAGGCCCAACACCGGGGAGCTGTTTTTT | TRBJ2-2 | TRBD2 | . | TRBV29-1
CASSSRLARGTDTQYF | TGTGCCAGCAGCTCCCGACTAGCGAGAGGCACAGATACGCAGTATTTT | TRBJ2-3 | TRBD2 | . | TRBV7-2
CASSPRTGKDSPLHF | TGTGCCAGCAGTCCCCGGACAGGGAAGGATTCACCCCTCCACTTT | TRBJ1-6 | TRBD1 | . | TRBV27
CASRGPGQGAQETQYF | TGTGCCAGCAGGGGACCCGGACAGGGGGCCCAAGAGACCCAGTACTTC | TRBJ2-5 | TRBD1 | . | TRBV27
CASSWFEGAVYNEQFF | TGTGCCAGCAGCTGGTTCGAGGGGGCTGTCTACAATGAGCAGTTCTTC | TRBJ2-1 | TRBD1 | . | TRBV5-8
CAWYTGGHKGYTF | TGTGCCTGGTATACAGGGGGCCATAAAGGCTACACCTTC | TRBJ1-2 | TRBD1 | . | TRBV30
CASSFRTGVLNTEAFF | TGTGCCAGCAGCTTTCGGACAGGGGTGTTGAACACTGAAGCTTTCTTT | TRBJ1-1 | TRBD1 | few | TRBV13
CASSTSGQQETQYF | TGTGCCAGTAGTACATCAGGACAGCAGGAGACCCAGTACTTC | TRBJ2-5 | . | few | TRBV19
CASRDRVAQPQHF | TGTGCCAGCAGAGACAGGGTTGCACAGCCCCAGCATTTT | TRBJ1-5 | TRBD1 | . | TRBV2
CAWRDGGSYNEQFF | TGTGCCTGGAGGGACGGGGGTTCCTACAATGAGCAGTTCTTC | TRBJ2-1 | . | . | TRBV30